This TCR beta chain was observed in a study of molecular identifiers for immune sequencing clone quantification. TCRdb itself ran the PCR reads through MiXCR, one entry per CDR3 protein. The profile shows about 640,000 distinct CDR3 sequences, roughly 21% of them singletons. This clonotype was recorded many times. The TCR originated in a human donor in good health. Some libraries in this study had Jurkat cell RNA spiked in. Sequencing was done on a sample of naive CD8+ T cells from blood, with Jurkat cell RNA spiked in. Subset specified: FACS-sorted CD8+CD4-CCR7+CD45RA+ naive T cells.

CDR3 sequence reads: CASREGLRDTQYF. Written as DNA, the CDR3 is TGTGCCAGCAGAGAGGGTTTAAGAGATACGCAGTATTTT. The V call is TRBV7-9, the J call TRBJ2-3; TRBD2 is a possible D gene (5 bases). This CDR3 is 13 amino acids long. Trimming took off 6 bases at V and 5 bases at J, with 12 bases between the two ends. Germline assignment: CDR1 SEHNR and CDR2 FQNEAQ (reference sequence).